Below, 10 T cell receptor beta chains from the same sample are listed, as sequenced in a study of lung T cells in sarcoidosis with Löfgren's syndrome. Using its own MiXCR run on the reads, TCRdb lists one record per CDR3 protein. The sample consists of about 63,000 distinct CDR3 sequences, 21% of them appearing once. The sequencing input was CD4+ T cells from PBMCs. These receptors were obtained from a human donor with sarcoidosis (Löfgren's syndrome or another form), or a control subject (not recorded which).

The V and J genes are TRBV7-9 and TRBJ2-1, with D possibly being TRBD1 (6 bases). Germline V gene sequence: CDR1 SEHNR, CDR2 FQNEAQ (reference sequence). The CDR3 has 15 amino acids. Trimming pared 5 bases from V and 15 bases from J, leaving 26 bases between. Here the CDR3 reads CASSPSSRTGFLAFF. DNA for the CDR3: TGTGCCAGCAGCCCCTCCTCCCGAACAGGGTTTTTAGCGTTCTTC.

This clonotype came up many times. V gene TRBV7-2 combines with J gene TRBJ2-3; TRBD2 might be the D (5 bases). This CDR3 is built from 15 residues. Germline lookup yields CDR1 SGHTA and CDR2 FQGNSA. The germline V and J ends were trimmed by 5 bases and 4 bases, with 16 bases remaining between them. The CDR3 reads CASSTVGLSADTQYF. CDR3 DNA: TGTGCCAGCAGCACTGTCGGTCTTAGCGCAGATACGCAGTATTTT. The variable domain in full, with the rest retrieved from reference TRBV7-2 and TRBJ2-3, is GAGVSQSPSNKVTEKGKDVELRCDPISGHTALYWYRQSLGQGLEFLIYFQGNSAPDKSGLPSDRFSAERTGGSVSTLTIQRTQQEDSAVYLCASSTVGLSADTQYFGPGTRLTVL.

The chain uses TRBV30 and TRBJ2-5, with TRBD1 matching 8 bases. The V segment lost 0 bases and the J segment 4 bases; nucleotides outside the gene matches: 1. The CDR3 totals 13 residues. Germline V gene sequence: CDR1 GTSNPN, CDR2 SVGIG (reference sequence). The CDR3: CAWSVTGVETQYF. The CDR3 DNA sequence: TGTGCCTGGAGTGTGACAGGGGTAGAGACCCAGTACTTC.

This chain uses TRBV2 with TRBJ2-5; D unclear. Trimming left V 8 bases short and J 5 bases short, with 12 bases between. Germline CDR1 reads SNHLY; CDR2 reads FYNNEI. The CDR3 contains 12 residues. In DNA, the CDR3 is TGTGCCAGCGTCGTCCTCGGGGAGACCCAGTACTTC. Protein sequence: CASVVLGETQYF.

CDR3 nucleotide sequence: TGCGCCAGCAGCCGCGACAGGGTAGCAAGCACCATATATTTT. Translated, it gives CASSRDRVASTIYF. The rearrangement links TRBV4-1 to TRBJ1-3; TRBD1 matches at 7 bases. The CDR3 spans 14 residues. Germline CDR1 reads MGHRA; CDR2 reads YSYEKL. V shed 4 bases, J shed 9 bases, and the junction held 9 bases outside the gene matches.

This clonotype has a handful of counts. This rearrangement joins TRBV5-1 to TRBJ2-6; D unclear. The CDR3 is 16 amino acids. CDR1 and CDR2 (germline): SGHRS, YFSETQ. Trimming pared 4 bases from V and 1 base from J, leaving 12 bases between. The CDR3 region is CASSPDPRSGANVLTF. The CDR3 coding sequence is TGCGCCAGCAGCCCAGACCCACGTTCTGGGGCCAACGTCCTGACTTTC. Full variable domain (rest looked up from reference TRBV5-1 and TRBJ2-6): KAGVTQTPRYLIKTRGQQVTLSCSPISGHRSVSWYQQTPGQGLQFLFEYFSETQRNKGNFPGRFSGRQFSNSRSEMNVSTLELGDSALYLCASSPDPRSGANVLTFGAGSRLTVL.

This clonotype was found once. One base away lies a much larger clone, so this may be a sequencing read error. The V gene is TRBV19, the J gene TRBJ1-3; 7 bases agree with TRBD1. The germline V gene encodes CDR1 LNHDA and CDR2 SQIVND (reference sequence). CDR3 size: 15 residues. The CDR3 loop reads CASKTGVRSENTIYF. DNA of the CDR3: TGTGCCAGTAAAACAGGGGTCCGCTCTGAAAACACCATATATTTT.

This clonotype has just one count. The rearrangement joins TRBV7-9 to TRBJ1-2; TRBD1 matches 7 bases. Unmatched junction bases numbered 8, after V lost 5 bases and J lost 8 bases. The CDR3 length is 13 residues. CDR1 is SEHNR, CDR2 FQNEAQ, per germline (reference sequence). The CDR3 loop reads CASSGTQGNGYTF. CDR3 DNA sequence: TGTGCCAGCAGCGGGACACAGGGGAACGGCTACACCTTC.

This chain links TRBV2 with TRBJ1-5, with D unresolved. Germline CDR1 SNHLY, CDR2 FYNNEI. Trimming shortened V by 6 bases and J by 0 bases, and 21 bases separated the two germline ends. CDR3 length: 18 amino acids. The CDR3 loop is CASSLGPSVGHSNQPQHF. DNA of the CDR3: TGTGCCAGCAGCCTCGGACCGTCCGTAGGCCATAGCAATCAGCCCCAGCATTTT.

This clonotype came up many times. V and J are TRBV6-1 and TRBJ1-1; D gene unclear. From germline, CDR1 is MNHNS and CDR2 SASEGT. V lost 8 bases, J lost 2 bases, and 9 bases lay in between. This CDR3 region has 12 residues. The CDR3 DNA sequence: TGTGCCAGCGGCGGGCGTAACACTGAAGCTTTCTTT. Residues: CASGGRNTEAFF.